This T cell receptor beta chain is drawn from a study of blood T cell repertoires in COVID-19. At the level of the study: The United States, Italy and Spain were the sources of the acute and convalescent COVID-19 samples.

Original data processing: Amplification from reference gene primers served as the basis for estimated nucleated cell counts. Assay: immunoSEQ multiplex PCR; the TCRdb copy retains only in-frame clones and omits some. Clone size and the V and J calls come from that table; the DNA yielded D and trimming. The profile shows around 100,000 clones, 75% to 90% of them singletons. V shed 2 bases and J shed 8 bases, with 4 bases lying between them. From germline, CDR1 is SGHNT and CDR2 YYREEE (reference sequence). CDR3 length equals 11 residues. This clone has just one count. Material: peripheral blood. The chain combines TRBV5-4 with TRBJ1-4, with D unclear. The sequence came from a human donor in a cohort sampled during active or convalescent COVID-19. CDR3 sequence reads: CASSFREKLFF. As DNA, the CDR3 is TGTGCCAGCAGCTTCCGGGAAAAACTGTTTTTT.